The 5 T cell receptor beta chains reported below all come from one sample, sequenced in a study of blood T cell repertoires in COVID-19. Produced via immunoSEQ multiplex PCR; TCRdb's table is partial and in-frame only. The data contain more than 85,000 clones, 70% to 90% of them seen just once; the ten biggest clones take up about 2.7%. The sample taken for sequencing was peripheral blood. Receptor source: a woman of 80 years or more with acute or convalescent COVID-19.

The V gene is TRBV18, the J gene TRBJ1-1; 7 bases are shared with TRBD1. In germline, CDR1 is KGHSH, CDR2 LQKENI. V lost 3 bases and J lost 4; bases outside the gene matches: 11. The CDR3 spans 16 residues. CDR3 coding DNA: TGTGCCAGCTCACCTCCCGGACAGGCCGGCGGCACTGAAGCTTTCTTT. This translates into CASSPPGQAGGTEAFF.

The chain carries TRBV4-1 and TRBJ1-1, with D possibly TRBD1 on 6 matching bases. Trimming pared 0 bases from V and 3 bases from J, leaving 11 bases between. This CDR3 comprises 15 residues. Germline loops: CDR1 MGHRA, CDR2 YSYEKL. CDR3 amino acids: CASSQEPGGYTEAFF. The CDR3 DNA follows: TGCGCCAGCAGCCAAGAACCTGGGGGCTACACTGAAGCTTTCTTT.

This clone was observed once. The chain carries TRBV3-1 (or the pseudogene TRBV3-2) and TRBJ2-5; D gene uncertain. The CDR3 is made up of 12 amino acids. Germline CDR1 and CDR2: LGHDT and YNNKEL (reference sequence). V was cut by 2 bases and J by 8 bases, with 9 bases left in between. CDR3 in amino acids: CASSQTSTTQYF. Written as DNA, the CDR3 is TGTGCCAGCAGCCAAACCTCAACTACCCAGTACTTC.

The chain is built from TRBV5-1 and TRBJ1-6, with 11 bases that match TRBD1. After removal of 2 bases from V and 9 bases from J, the junction contained 1 base not matched to a gene. This CDR3 is 14 amino acids long. Germline V gene lookup returns CDR1 SGHRS and CDR2 YFSETQ. The CDR3 DNA sequence: TGCGCCAGCAGCTTCGGACAGGGGGCTTCACCCCTCCACTTT. Translation gives CASSFGQGASPLHF. The complete variable domain, with remaining parts taken from reference TRBV5-1 and TRBJ1-6, reads KAGVTQTPRYLIKTRGQQVTLSCSPISGHRSVSWYQQTPGQGLQFLFEYFSETQRNKGNFPGRFSGRQFSNSRSEMNVSTLELGDSALYLCASSFGQGASPLHFGNGTRLTVT.

The chain employs TRBV15 and TRBJ1-4, with D possibly TRBD1 on 5 matching bases. The CDR3 has 13 amino acids. CDR1 LNHNV and CDR2 YYDKDF come from the germline V gene (reference sequence). The V and J ends lost 6 bases and 4 bases respectively, with 9 bases between them. This chain's CDR3 is CATRRGSNEKLFF. The DNA of the CDR3 is TGTGCCACCAGGCGGGGGAGTAATGAAAAACTGTTTTTT.